This T cell receptor (beta chain) appears in the sequencing data of a study of blood T cell repertoires in COVID-19. Authors' methods: Nucleated cell counts were estimated from reference gene primer amplification. This table comes from immunoSEQ multiplex PCR, and its TCRdb copy is limited to in-frame clones, with some not included. That table gives V, J and clone size, and the DNA gave D and trimming. This sample has under 450,000 clones; about 91% occur once, and the top ten carry approximately 1.5%. The Seattle patients joined while their infection was active and were tracked longitudinally afterward. The sample taken for sequencing was peripheral blood. The source is a woman in her 40s with COVID-19, enrolled during active disease.

As DNA, the CDR3 is TGTGCCAGCAGCAAAATACGGCAGGAGGACAACACCATATATTTT. This translates into CASSKIRQEDNTIYF. This sequence joins TRBV21-1 and TRBJ1-3. TRBV21-1 is tagged as a pseudogene. The CDR3 has 15 residues.